This passage covers 10 T cell receptor beta chains from one sample sequenced in a study of OX40 agonist ivuxolimab in advanced cancers. Sequencing used immunoSEQ multiplex PCR; TCRdb keeps in-frame clones, though not all of them. The table includes roughly 77,000 clones, roughly 90% detected once. The sequenced sample was CD4+ or CD8+ T cells sorted from blood, obtained in a trial of the OX40 agonist ivuxolimab. These receptors originate from an adult with an advanced solid tumor such as melanoma, head and neck, liver or kidney cancer.

The chain carries TRBV2 and TRBJ1-1; no clear D gene. V was clipped by 7 bases and J by 1 base, with 4 bases between them. The CDR3 spans 11 residues. CDR1 SNHLY and CDR2 FYNNEI come from the germline V gene. Here the CDR3 DNA reads TGTGCCAGCATCGGGAACACTGAAGCTTTCTTT. The encoded protein is CASIGNTEAFF.

This chain joins TRBV5-4 and TRBJ2-1; a possible D gene is TRBD2 (6 bases). Germline loops: CDR1 SGHNT, CDR2 YYREEE (reference sequence). The CDR3 spans 14 residues. Between the trimmed V and J ends, which lost 1 base and 6 bases, there was a span of 11 bases. In DNA, the CDR3 is TGTGCCAGCAGCTTGCCGACTAGTCTCAATGAGCAGTTCTTC. Its protein is CASSLPTSLNEQFF.

V gene TRBV10-3 combines with J gene TRBJ2-7, with D tentatively TRBD2 (5 bases). Germline V gene data show CDR1 as ENHRY and CDR2 as SYGVKD. CDR3 length: 13 amino acids. Trimming left V 3 bases short and J 3 bases short, with 9 bases between. In DNA, the CDR3 is TGTGCCATCAGTGACCAGCGGAGCTACGAGCAGTACTTC. Its protein is CAISDQRSYEQYF.

J is TRBJ2-6 and V is TRBV13; D ambiguous. With 0 bases removed from V and 0 bases from J, the gap between germline ends came to 6 bases. CDR1 and CDR2 (germline): PRHDT, FYEKMQ (reference sequence). The CDR3 has 16 amino acids. CDR3 in amino acids: CASSLGRNSGANVLTF. The CDR3 DNA follows: TGTGCCAGCAGCTTAGGACGGAACTCTGGGGCCAACGTCCTGACTTTC.

Written as DNA, the CDR3 is TGTGCCACCAGCAGCGGTGAGACAGGGGGGGCTGGAAACACCATATATTTT. This translates into CATSSGETGGAGNTIYF. The chain carries TRBV15 and TRBJ1-3; 9 bases agree with TRBD1. Trimming took 3 bases from V and 2 from J; bases not matched to a gene: 8. The V gene's germline CDR1 is LNHNV and CDR2 YYDKDF (reference sequence). This CDR3 spans 17 amino acids.

The chain is built from TRBV9 and TRBJ1-2; 8 bases map to TRBD1. In germline, CDR1 is SGDLS, CDR2 YYNGEE. The CDR3 runs 12 residues. The V and J ends lost 6 bases and 4 bases, in that order; junction bases with no gene match: 2. The CDR3 DNA reads as TGTGCCAGCACCCAGGGGGCCTATGGCTACACCTTC. Protein product: CASTQGAYGYTF.

V usage is TRBV15 and J usage is TRBJ2-1; 7 bases align to TRBD2. The CDR3 is 14 residues long. With 0 bases clipped from V and 8 bases from J, the junction kept 4 bases outside the gene matches. The V gene's germline CDR1 is LNHNV and CDR2 YYDKDF (reference sequence). The CDR3 nucleotides are TGTGCCACCAGCAGAGATCAGACTAGCCATGAGCAGTTCTTC. Its protein is CATSRDQTSHEQFF.

V and J are TRBV6-5 and TRBJ2-7; TRBD1 agrees at 7 bases. This CDR3 has 15 amino acids. V lost 4 bases and J lost 3; bases outside the gene matches: 9. Germline lookup yields CDR1 MNHEY and CDR2 SVGAGI. CDR3 DNA sequence: TGTGCCAGCAGTTTTTCGCGTGGGACAGACTACGAGCAGTACTTC. Translation: CASSFSRGTDYEQYF.

V and J are TRBV2 and TRBJ2-7; a weak D match, TRBD2 (6 bases). The germline V and J ends were trimmed by 1 base and 2 bases, with 15 bases remaining between them. The CDR3 is 16 amino acids. Germline-derived CDR1 and CDR2 are SNHLY and FYNNEI. Written as DNA, the CDR3 is TGTGCCAGCAGTGAAGATGGGGGAGGTCTCACCTACGAGCAGTACTTC. Encoded protein: CASSEDGGGLTYEQYF.

This sequence joins TRBV6-6 and TRBJ2-7, with D hard to call. The germline CDR1 and CDR2 sequences are MNHNY and SVGAGI (reference sequence). Trimming pared 0 bases from V and 12 bases from J, leaving 18 bases between. The CDR3 has 14 amino acids. The CDR3 region has the DNA TGTGCCAGCAGTTACTCCCTTGGACGGCGCCAGCCGTACTTC. Residues: CASSYSLGRRQPYF.